Following are 13 T cell receptor beta chains from one sample sequenced in a study of chemoradiotherapy in HPV16-positive cancers (dated by TCRdb to 2022 to 2024). The protocol used for the library was the immunoSEQ multiplex PCR assay. In its TCRdb copy, this immuneACCESS table keeps in-frame sequences only and misses some clones. Where compared with another copy, unresolved V genes explain less than half of these, and the others have no known cause. This sample lists a few thousand clones; around 70% were detected once. More than 7% of the sample is taken by the ten largest. Specimen: tumor tissue, collected from a patient who underwent chemoradiotherapy. The source of these receptors is a human donor with HPV-associated anogenital cancer.

The V call is TRBV18, the J call TRBJ1-3, with 8 bases aligning to TRBD1. The germline gives CDR1 KGHSH, CDR2 LQKENI. V shed 5 bases, J shed 4 bases, and the junction held 7 bases outside the gene matches. The CDR3 contains 15 residues. The CDR3: CASSSGGQGGNTIYF. CDR3 in DNA: TGTGCCAGCTCATCCGGCGGACAGGGCGGAAACACCATATATTTT.

Note on this clone: One end of the junction is discordant with germline, which a read error may explain. The genes are TRBV5-1 and TRBJ1-1, with 12 bases that match TRBD1. The CDR3 is 14 amino acids. Germline loops: CDR1 SGHRS, CDR2 YFSETQ. CDR3 coding DNA: TGCGCCAGCAGCTTGGATGTCGGGACAGGGGGCGAGGACTTT. Translation gives CASSLDVGTGGEDF.

The chain links TRBV12-5 to TRBJ1-2; 8 bases agree with TRBD1. V dropped 0 bases and J dropped 4; count of bases not matched to a gene: 10. The CDR3 contains 17 residues. In germline, CDR1 is LGHNT, CDR2 FRNRAP. The DNA for the CDR3 is TGTGCTAGTGGTTTGGTACTCGGGCAGGGGGCCCGCTATGGCTACACCTTC. Protein product: CASGLVLGQGARYGYTF.

The V and J genes are TRBV11-2 and TRBJ2-7, with TRBD2 matching 8 bases. The germline CDR1 and CDR2 sequences are SGHAT and FQNNGV. The V segment lost 3 bases and the J segment 1 base; nucleotides outside the gene matches: 2. The CDR3 loop spans 14 amino acids. This CDR3 reads CASSFASGSYEQYF. CDR3 DNA sequence: TGTGCCAGCAGCTTTGCTAGCGGGTCCTACGAGCAGTACTTC.

The chain is built from TRBV2 and TRBJ2-7; no clear D. The V gene's germline CDR1 is SNHLY and CDR2 FYNNEI. The CDR3 runs to 11 residues. V lost 5 bases and J lost 3, with 5 bases in between. CDR3 coding DNA: TGTGCCAGCAGTTGGAGCTACGAGCAGTACTTC. It translates to CASSWSYEQYF.

A word on this clone: An end of the junction does not agree with germline; a read error may underlie this. V and J are TRBV2 and TRBJ1-2; 11 bases are shared with TRBD1. This CDR3 is 14 amino acids long. CDR1 and CDR2 (germline): SNHLY, FYNNEI. CDR3 DNA sequence: TGCTCTCGGACAGGGGGCCAGGGGATCTATGGCTACACCTTC. It codes for CSRTGGQGIYGYTF.

This chain connects TRBV27 to TRBJ2-1, with 9 bases fitting TRBD2. The CDR3 runs to 15 residues. Germline CDR1 and CDR2: MNHEY and SMNVEV (reference sequence). Trimming cost V 5 bases and J 2 bases; bases outside gene matches: 4. CDR3 nucleotides: TGTGCCAGCAGTCTTAGCGGGAGCCCCTACAATGAGCAGTTCTTC. Protein: CASSLSGSPYNEQFF.

This chain uses TRBV29-1 with TRBJ2-5; TRBD2 agrees at 8 bases. V was clipped by 0 bases and J by 6 bases; unmatched bases: 3. CDR1 and CDR2 (germline): SQVTM, ANQGSEA. The CDR3 runs to 13 residues. The CDR3 sequence is CSVEDGTSQTQYF. The CDR3 nucleotides are TGCAGCGTTGAAGATGGGACTAGTCAGACCCAGTACTTC.

This chain uses TRBV19 with TRBJ1-1; tentative D call: TRBD1 (5 bases). Trimming left V 3 bases short and J 6 bases short, with 17 bases between. Germline V gene lookup returns CDR1 LNHDA and CDR2 SQIVND (reference sequence). CDR3 size: 15 residues. Here the CDR3 reads CASSISMGPTAEAFF. Written as DNA, the CDR3 is TGTGCCAGTAGTATTTCCATGGGACCGACGGCTGAAGCTTTCTTT.

The rearrangement joins TRBV6-6 to TRBJ2-7; TRBD1 might be the D (6 bases). V was trimmed by 5 bases and J by 7 bases, leaving 15 bases between them. Germline V lookup: CDR1 MNHNY, CDR2 SVGAGI (reference sequence). This CDR3 is 13 amino acids long. CDR3 protein: CASSPSRGGEQYF. The CDR3 DNA reads TGTGCCAGCAGTCCATCGAGAGGGGGAGAGCAGTACTTC.

The chain carries TRBV10-3 and TRBJ1-2; 7 bases are a match to TRBD1. The CDR3 consists of 12 residues. After removal of 4 bases from V and 7 bases from J, the junction contained 3 bases not matched to a gene. CDR1 is ENHRY, CDR2 SYGVKD, per germline. The CDR3 region has the DNA TGTGCCATCAGTGCGGGGGACAGTGGCTACACCTTC. Translated: CAISAGDSGYTF.

V and J are TRBV5-1 and TRBJ2-7; TRBD1 matches at 7 bases. Germline CDR1 reads SGHRS; CDR2 reads YFSETQ. V lost 1 base, J lost 5 bases, and 15 bases stayed unmatched. The CDR3 covers 17 residues. The CDR3: CASSLRPSTGSTHEQYF. DNA for the CDR3: TGCGCCAGCAGCTTGCGCCCATCGACAGGGAGTACCCACGAGCAGTACTTC.

This chain joins TRBV7-9 and TRBJ2-3; the D gene is possibly TRBD2 (6 bases). The CDR3 has 15 residues. Between the trimmed V and J ends, which lost 4 bases and 2 bases, there was a span of 13 bases. Looked up from germline, CDR1 is SEHNR and CDR2 is FQNEAQ (reference sequence). The CDR3 DNA reads as TGTGCCAGCAGCTGGGGCGGGATTAACACAGATACGCAGTATTTT. Protein: CASSWGGINTDTQYF.